Listed below are T cell receptor beta chains from one sample, sequenced in a study of blood T cells in healthy people across ages. Each CDR3 protein is one row after TCRdb ran MiXCR on the 5' RACE reads. This table has hundreds of thousands of distinct CDR3 sequences, about 30% appearing once. Source material: blood. The source of these receptors is a woman of 80 years or more in good health. Both conserved end residues are part of each CDR3. A D gene is named only where the DNA matches it firmly. Size tells how often a clone was seen (once, few, many) or the class of an expanded clone, and some rows leave it out.

D: TRBD1
size: -
length: 14
V: TRBV30
J: TRBJ1-4
DNA: TGTGCCACCCGTCCGGGACAGGGGTATGAAAAACTGTTTTTT
CDR3: CATRPGQGYEKLFF

D: -
size: many
length: 14
V: TRBV28
J: TRBJ2-3
DNA: TGTGCCAGCAGCGACAGTCGAACGGGGGTTACGCAGTATTTT
CDR3: CASSDSRTGVTQYF

D: -
size: few
length: 15
V: TRBV2
J: TRBJ1-4
DNA: TGTGCCAGCAGTCGATCCAGAGCAACTAATGAAAAACTGTTTTTT
CDR3: CASSRSRATNEKLFF

D: -
size: many
length: 14
V: TRBV25-1
J: TRBJ1-2
DNA: TGTGCCAGCAGTGAATATACACAGGGAGGTGGCTACACCTTC
CDR3: CASSEYTQGGGYTF

D: -
size: once
length: 13
V: TRBV29-1
J: TRBJ1-2
DNA: TGCAGCGTCAGGACAGTACCCCACTATGGCTACACCTTC
CDR3: CSVRTVPHYGYTF

D: -
size: many
length: 16
V: TRBV7-2
J: TRBJ1-5
DNA: TGTGCCAGCAGCTTAGGGGGCGGGGGGGCTAATCAGCCCCAGCATTTT
CDR3: CASSLGGGGANQPQHF

D: -
size: -
length: 15
V: TRBV5-1
J: TRBJ2-7
DNA: TGCGCCAGCAGCTTATGGCAGGGGCGCTCCTACGAGCAGTACTTC
CDR3: CASSLWQGRSYEQYF

D: -
size: -
length: 13
V: TRBV20-1
J: TRBJ1-2
DNA: TGCAGTGCTAGAGGCGGCCAGGCGTATGGCTACACCTTC
CDR3: CSARGGQAYGYTF

D: -
size: -
length: 15
V: TRBV4-2
J: TRBJ2-1
DNA: TGTGCCAGCAGCTTAGTACACAACTCCTACAATGAGCAGTTCTTC
CDR3: CASSLVHNSYNEQFF

D: -
size: -
length: 11
V: TRBV5-1
J: TRBJ2-7
DNA: TGCGCCAGCAGCAACGACGCGGAGCAGTACTTC
CDR3: CASSNDAEQYF

D: -
size: many
length: 14
V: TRBV29-1
J: TRBJ2-5
DNA: TGCAGCGTTGTGATGGGGACGGTCCAAGAGACCCAGTACTTC
CDR3: CSVVMGTVQETQYF

D: -
size: few
length: 15
V: TRBV5-1
J: TRBJ1-1
DNA: TGCGCCAGCAGCTCCTACAGGGAACTGAACACTGAAGCTTTCTTT
CDR3: CASSSYRELNTEAFF

D: TRBD1
size: many
length: 14
V: TRBV7-3
J: TRBJ1-1
DNA: TGTGCCAGCAGTCCAGGGGGTCCGAACACTGAAGCTTTCTTT
CDR3: CASSPGGPNTEAFF

D: -
size: -
length: 16
V: TRBV20-1
J: TRBJ1-1
DNA: TGCAGTGCTAGAGATTTAGGAGGCACCCCGAACACTGAAGCTTTCTTT
CDR3: CSARDLGGTPNTEAFF

D: -
size: many
length: 12
V: TRBV6-2/TRBV6-3
J: TRBJ2-1
DNA: TGTGCCAGCAGTTCTACAATAGCGGAGCAGTTCTTC
CDR3: CASSSTIAEQFF

D: TRBD1
size: many
length: 14
V: TRBV10-3
J: TRBJ1-1
DNA: TGTGCCATCAGACCGACAGGGGATAACACTGAAGCTTTCTTT
CDR3: CAIRPTGDNTEAFF

D: -
size: many
length: 16
V: TRBV11-2
J: TRBJ2-7
DNA: TGTGCCAGCAGCTTAGGTCTTCGGCAGGGCCCCTACGAGCAGTACTTC
CDR3: CASSLGLRQGPYEQYF

D: -
size: -
length: 16
V: TRBV7-9
J: TRBJ1-1
DNA: TGTGCCAGCAGCTTGAAGAGAGCCGCGCTGAACACTGAAGCTTTCTTT
CDR3: CASSLKRAALNTEAFF

D: TRBD2
size: -
length: 15
V: TRBV15
J: TRBJ2-3
DNA: TGTGCCACCAGCAGAGATCGGAGCGGGGGGGGTACGCAGTATTTT
CDR3: CATSRDRSGGGTQYF

D: TRBD1
size: -
length: 17
V: TRBV7-8
J: TRBJ1-4
DNA: TGTGCCAGCAGGCTCTCCCCAACAGGGGTTACCGATGAAAAACTGTTTTTT
CDR3: CASRLSPTGVTDEKLFF

D: TRBD2
size: many
length: 16
V: TRBV7-2
J: TRBJ2-3
DNA: TGTGCCAGCAGCTTAGGCGGGAGAGAACTCACAGATACGCAGTATTTT
CDR3: CASSLGGRELTDTQYF

D: -
size: -
length: 14
V: TRBV20-1
J: TRBJ2-7
DNA: TGCAGTGCTAGATTCCAGGGAAAAGTCAACGAGCAGTACTTC
CDR3: CSARFQGKVNEQYF

D: TRBD1
size: -
length: 17
V: TRBV5-1
J: TRBJ1-1
DNA: TGCGCCAGCAGCTCTGGAGGGACAGGGCTTATGAACACTGAAGCTTTCTTT
CDR3: CASSSGGTGLMNTEAFF

D: TRBD1
size: many
length: 14
V: TRBV20-1
J: TRBJ2-5
DNA: TGCAGTGCTTCGAGAGGGGACAGTCCAGAGACCCAGTACTTC
CDR3: CSASRGDSPETQYF

D: -
size: few
length: 15
V: TRBV12-3/TRBV12-4
J: TRBJ1-5
DNA: TGTGCCAGCAGTCCGACAGGACGAAGGAGCCAGCCCCAGCATTTT
CDR3: CASSPTGRRSQPQHF

D: -
size: many
length: 14
V: TRBV6-1
J: TRBJ2-3
DNA: TGTGCCAGCAGTGGGCGTTATAGAACAGATACGCAGTATTTT
CDR3: CASSGRYRTDTQYF

D: TRBD2
size: -
length: 14
V: TRBV20-1
J: TRBJ2-7
DNA: TGCAGTGCTCCTTCTCCGGGAGGTCGGTACGAGCAGTACTTC
CDR3: CSAPSPGGRYEQYF

D: TRBD2
size: few
length: 15
V: TRBV20-1
J: TRBJ2-1
DNA: TGCAGTGCTAGAGATATGGGCGGGGGGGCCCTAGAGCAGTTCTTC
CDR3: CSARDMGGGALEQFF

D: -
size: many
length: 17
V: TRBV20-1
J: TRBJ2-6
DNA: TGCAGTGCTAGAGATGGGGAGAGGACCTCTGGGGCCAACGTCCTGACTTTC
CDR3: CSARDGERTSGANVLTF

D: TRBD1
size: many
length: 12
V: TRBV20-1
J: TRBJ1-2
DNA: TGCAGTGCTCCAGGGGGCAACTATGGCTACACCTTC
CDR3: CSAPGGNYGYTF

D: TRBD2
size: many
length: 15
V: TRBV7-2
J: TRBJ2-7
DNA: TGTGCCAGCAGCTCAGAGGGACTAGGGGGGAGCGAGCAGTACTTC
CDR3: CASSSEGLGGSEQYF

D: -
size: many
length: 12
V: TRBV2
J: TRBJ2-3
DNA: TGTGCCAGCAGTGAAGCCCGGGGCACGCAGTATTTT
CDR3: CASSEARGTQYF

D: TRBD2
size: many
length: 15
V: TRBV28
J: TRBJ2-7
DNA: TGTGCCAGCAGTTTATTCCGGGAGGGGATCTACGAGCAGTACTTC
CDR3: CASSLFREGIYEQYF

D: TRBD2
size: -
length: 19
V: TRBV7-3
J: TRBJ2-7
DNA: TGTGCCAGCAGCGACGGACTAGCGGGGTGGCTCCTAGGGGCAAATGAGCAGTACTTC
CDR3: CASSDGLAGWLLGANEQYF

D: -
size: -
length: 13
V: TRBV3-1
J: TRBJ1-2
DNA: TGTGCCAGCAGCCAGTTCGGGGGGCATGGCTACACCTTC
CDR3: CASSQFGGHGYTF

D: TRBD1
size: -
length: 14
V: TRBV12-3/TRBV12-4
J: TRBJ1-1
DNA: TGTGCCAGCAGTGTAGACAGGGAGTCCGCTGAAGCTTTCTTT
CDR3: CASSVDRESAEAFF

D: TRBD2
size: many
length: 16
V: TRBV20-1
J: TRBJ2-5
DNA: TGCAGTGCTAGATCCCCTGCGGGGGGGAAACAAGAGACCCAGTACTTC
CDR3: CSARSPAGGKQETQYF

D: TRBD1
size: many
length: 15
V: TRBV11-2
J: TRBJ2-3
DNA: TGTGCCAGCAGCACCAGACAGGGAATGACAGATACGCAGTATTTT
CDR3: CASSTRQGMTDTQYF

D: -
size: many
length: 14
V: TRBV2
J: TRBJ1-2
DNA: TGTGCCAGCAGTGAGGGCAGGTCTAACTATGGCTACACCTTC
CDR3: CASSEGRSNYGYTF

D: TRBD1
size: -
length: 18
V: TRBV20-1
J: TRBJ1-1
DNA: TGCAGTGCTAGAGGGGGTGATAGGGACAGGGAAGTGAACACTGAAGCTTTCTTT
CDR3: CSARGGDRDREVNTEAFF

D: TRBD1
size: -
length: 17
V: TRBV14
J: TRBJ1-4
DNA: TGTGCCAGCAGCCTTAGGACAGGTGCCACAACTAATGAAAAACTGTTTTTT
CDR3: CASSLRTGATTNEKLFF

D: TRBD2
size: -
length: 15
V: TRBV9
J: TRBJ2-5
DNA: TGTGCCAGCAGCGGGCGTAGCGGGGGGACCGAGACCCAGTACTTC
CDR3: CASSGRSGGTETQYF

D: -
size: many
length: 18
V: TRBV20-1
J: TRBJ2-3
DNA: TGCAGTGCTAGACCCCTGTTCGAGGGGCGGGGGCACACAGATACGCAGTATTTT
CDR3: CSARPLFEGRGHTDTQYF

D: -
size: many
length: 15
V: TRBV3-1
J: TRBJ1-5
DNA: TGTGCCAGCAGCCAAGATTTAAGTAGCAATCAGCCCCAGCATTTT
CDR3: CASSQDLSSNQPQHF

D: -
size: many
length: 14
V: TRBV7-2
J: TRBJ2-3
DNA: TGTGCCAGCAGCTTCGTCATTGGTCGGGATACGCAGTATTTT
CDR3: CASSFVIGRDTQYF